The next 27 T cell receptor beta chains were all read from a single sample in a study of cytomegalovirus exposure and HLA in healthy donors. The PCR was carried out with 60 Vbeta primers and 13 Jbeta primers. The assay was immunoSEQ multiplex PCR, and TCRdb's table has in-frame clones only and misses some. The profile shows 150,000 to 200,000 clones, more than 80% of them singletons. Sequences were obtained from PBMCs. These receptors were obtained from a young woman in good health and CMV-seropositive.

The chain recombines TRBV4-3 with TRBJ1-3; D unclear. The CDR3 is 17 residues long. V lost 0 bases to trimming and J lost 3 bases, with 15 bases between them. Germline values: CDR1 LGHNA, CDR2 YSLEER. CDR3 amino acids: CASSQEVWGSGGNTIYF. DNA for the CDR3: TGCGCCAGCAGCCAAGAAGTGTGGGGAAGCGGTGGAAACACCATATATTTT.

The chain couples TRBV9 to TRBJ1-1, with D uncertain. V gave up 3 bases and J gave up 3 bases, with 15 bases separating them. The CDR3 loop spans 15 amino acids. Germline V gives CDR1 SGDLS, CDR2 YYNGEE. This CDR3 is CASSGGSPTDTEAFF. DNA for the CDR3: TGTGCCAGCAGCGGAGGCAGCCCAACGGACACTGAAGCTTTCTTT.

The chain couples TRBV7-9 to TRBJ2-5; 8 positions agree with TRBD1. CDR1 and CDR2 (germline): SEHNR, FQNEAQ (reference sequence). The CDR3 contains 16 residues. V lost 2 bases and J lost 1; bases outside the gene matches: 6. CDR3 loop: CASSLLGGQGQETQYF. DNA for the CDR3: TGTGCCAGCAGCTTATTGGGAGGACAGGGCCAAGAGACCCAGTACTTC.

The chain links TRBV29-1 to TRBJ1-6, with 8 nucleotides matching TRBD1. The CDR3 runs 13 residues. Germline values: CDR1 SQVTM, CDR2 ANQGSEA. J gave up 8 bases and V 7 bases, and 7 bases lay outside the gene matches. The CDR3 spells CSAQQGVDSPLHF. The CDR3 nucleotides are TGCAGCGCGCAACAGGGGGTAGATTCACCCCTCCACTTT.

The chain recombines TRBV18 with TRBJ1-3; 10 bases align to TRBD1. This CDR3 has 14 residues. CDR1 and CDR2 from the germline V gene are KGHSH and LQKENI. V was clipped by 2 bases and J by 7 bases; unmatched bases: 2. The CDR3 nucleotides read TGTGCCAGCTCACCAGGGACAGGGGATAACACCATATATTTT. Encoded protein: CASSPGTGDNTIYF.

On this clone: An end of the junction does not agree with germline; a read error may underlie this. V and J are TRBV7-9 and TRBJ2-3; D is possibly TRBD2 (5 bases). From germline, CDR1 is SEHNR and CDR2 FQNEAQ (reference sequence). This CDR3 comprises 11 residues. The CDR3 bases are TGTGCCAGCAGCTTAGCAGGATTAGCGAGGTTT. It codes for CASSLAGLARF.

The gene calls are TRBV7-7 and TRBJ2-2; 10 positions match TRBD1. The CDR3 has 15 residues. Germline CDR1 and CDR2: SSHAT and FNYEAQ (reference sequence). J was trimmed by 6 bases and V by 3 bases; bases with no gene match: 4. CDR3: CASSFGQGGAGELFF. The CDR3 DNA reads TGTGCCAGCAGCTTCGGACAGGGGGGGGCCGGGGAGCTGTTTTTT.

The chain is built from TRBV4-2 and TRBJ2-3; 9 bases line up with TRBD2. The CDR3 sequence is 15 residues long. The V gene's germline CDR1 is LGHNA and CDR2 YNFKEQ. The V and J ends lost 0 bases and 10 bases, in that order; junction bases with no gene match: 8. The CDR3 nucleotides read TGTGCCAGCAGCCAAGATCTGGTAGCGGGGGCCCCGCAGTATTTT. This codes for CASSQDLVAGAPQYF.

This clone has a count of ten or more. The rearrangement joins TRBV7-6 to TRBJ2-2; 8 bases map to TRBD2. Per the germline V gene, CDR1 is SGHVS and CDR2 is FNYEAQ. CDR3 length equals 16 residues. V shed 2 bases and J 5 bases; nucleotides not matched to a gene: 7. CDR3 in amino acids: CASSLRTSGLTGELFF. DNA of the CDR3: TGTGCCAGCAGCTTAAGAACTAGCGGACTAACCGGGGAGCTGTTTTTT.

CDR3 amino acids: CSVRRGNRGNTIYF. DNA for the CDR3: TGCAGCGTCCGACGGGGGAACCGTGGAAACACCATATATTTT. The chain uses TRBV29-1 and TRBJ1-3; TRBD1 might be the D (5 bases). In germline, CDR1 is SQVTM, CDR2 ANQGSEA. This CDR3 has 14 amino acids. With 6 bases removed from V and 3 bases from J, the gap between germline ends came to 15 bases.

Notes on this clone: The same CDR3 is also encoded by other DNA sequences in this sample. V and J are TRBV7-9 and TRBJ1-3; no clear D. Trimming shortened V by 5 bases and J by 5 bases, and 4 bases separated the two germline ends. Germline CDR1 is SEHNR and CDR2 is FQNEAQ (reference sequence). This CDR3 spans 11 amino acids. The CDR3 spells CASSLRNTIYF. Written as DNA, the CDR3 is TGTGCCAGCAGCCTAAGAAACACCATATATTTT. The variable domain in full, with the rest retrieved from reference TRBV7-9 and TRBJ1-3, is DTGVSQNPRHKITKRGQNVTFRCDPISEHNRLYWYRQTLGQGPEFLTYFQNEAQLEKSRLLSDRFSAERPKGSFSTLEIQRTEQGDSAMYLCASSLRNTIYFGEGSWLTVV.

In DNA, the CDR3 is TGCGCCAGCAGCCAAGTTCCTCCCGGCGGGGATGGGACCGGGGAGCTGTTTTTT. This gives the protein CASSQVPPGGDGTGELFF. V gene TRBV4-3 combines with J gene TRBJ2-2; weak D call: TRBD2 (6 bases). Germline V gives CDR1 LGHNA, CDR2 YSLEER. This CDR3 contains 18 residues. The V end was cut by 1 base, the J end by 5 bases, with 20 bases between.

V usage is TRBV2 and J usage is TRBJ2-7, with 13 bases aligning to TRBD2. The junction had 7 bases not matched to a gene; V was cut back by 4 bases and J by 13 bases. This CDR3 spans 13 amino acids. The germline V gene has CDR1 SNHLY and CDR2 FYNNEI. The CDR3, as DNA: TGTGCCAGCAGTGTACTAGCGGGGGGGCCGTTTTACTTC. Encoded protein: CASSVLAGGPFYF.

V gene TRBV5-1 combines with J gene TRBJ1-4; D is possibly TRBD1 (5 bases). In germline, CDR1 is SGHRS, CDR2 YFSETQ. Trimming cost V 1 base and J 5 bases, with 9 bases left between them. This CDR3 contains 14 residues. CDR3 sequence: CASSLYRPNEKLFF. DNA of the CDR3: TGCGCCAGCAGCTTGTACAGGCCGAATGAAAAACTGTTTTTT.

The V and J genes are TRBV6-4 and TRBJ1-1; D is perhaps TRBD1 (5 bases). The V end was cut by 5 bases, the J end by 4 bases, with 11 bases between. This CDR3 is built from 13 residues. Germline V gene lookup returns CDR1 MRHNA and CDR2 SNTAGT. Here the CDR3 DNA reads TGTGCCAGCAGTTACTTCGGGGGCACTGAAGCTTTCTTT. Translation gives CASSYFGGTEAFF.

The gene calls are TRBV29-1 and TRBJ2-1; weak D call: TRBD1 (6 bases). The germline V gene encodes CDR1 SQVTM and CDR2 ANQGSEA. CDR3 length: 13 residues. V was shortened by 1 base and J by 2 bases, with 6 bases between the two germline ends. The CDR3 sequence is CSVEGDTYNEQFF. CDR3 nucleotide sequence: TGCAGCGTTGAAGGGGACACCTACAATGAGCAGTTCTTC.

The chain uses TRBV6-1 and TRBJ1-5; 9 positions match TRBD1. Germline CDR1 MNHNS, CDR2 SASEGT. Unmatched junction bases numbered 3, after V lost 6 bases and J lost 6 bases. The CDR3 is made up of 13 amino acids. Here the CDR3 reads CASRGQGPQPQHF. In DNA, the CDR3 is TGTGCCAGCAGGGGACAGGGCCCTCAGCCCCAGCATTTT.

V gene TRBV10-3 combines with J gene TRBJ2-7; 14 nucleotides line up with TRBD2. Germline assignment: CDR1 ENHRY and CDR2 SYGVKD. The ends lost 6 bases at V and 4 bases at J; junction bases unmatched: 5. The CDR3 has 15 residues. In DNA, the CDR3 is TGTGCCATCAGCCGGACTAGCGGGGGGATTTACGAGCAGTACTTC. It translates to CAISRTSGGIYEQYF.

V is TRBV7-9 and J is TRBJ1-6; 10 bases map to TRBD1. V was clipped by 1 base and J by 11 bases; unmatched bases: 5. CDR1 is SEHNR and CDR2 is FQNEAQ in the germline V gene (reference sequence). The CDR3 contains 15 residues. The CDR3, as DNA: TGTGCCAGCAGCTTAGTCGGACAGGGGGGTGCACCCCTCCACTTT. Its translation is CASSLVGQGGAPLHF. Based on the CDR3 plus reference TRBV7-9 and TRBJ1-6, the full variable domain is DTGVSQNPRHKITKRGQNVTFRCDPISEHNRLYWYRQTLGQGPEFLTYFQNEAQLEKSRLLSDRFSAERPKGSFSTLEIQRTEQGDSAMYLCASSLVGQGGAPLHFGNGTRLTVT.

The chain carries TRBV7-2 and TRBJ1-2; no firm D call. The V end was cut by 2 bases, the J end by 4 bases, with 17 bases between. Germline V lookup: CDR1 SGHTA, CDR2 FQGNSA. The CDR3 is 16 amino acids. CDR3 in amino acids: CASSLRIGDAGYGYTF. CDR3 bases: TGTGCCAGCAGCTTAAGAATCGGGGATGCGGGCTATGGCTACACCTTC.

This sequence joins TRBV4-2 and TRBJ2-5; the match to TRBD2 covers 12 bases. The V segment lost 1 base and the J segment 0 bases; nucleotides outside the gene matches: 3. Germline V gene lookup returns CDR1 LGHNA and CDR2 YNFKEQ. The CDR3 consists of 17 residues. The CDR3 reads CASSQGLAGGYQETQYF. DNA for the CDR3: TGTGCCAGCAGCCAAGGGCTAGCGGGGGGGTACCAAGAGACCCAGTACTTC.

Here the CDR3 DNA reads TGCGCCAGCAGCCTTACAGGGGACCCCCTTAATTCACCCCTCCACTTT. Translated: CASSLTGDPLNSPLHF. The J gene is TRBJ1-6, the V gene TRBV4-3; 7 nucleotides agree with TRBD1. The germline V gene has CDR1 LGHNA and CDR2 YSLEER. J lost 6 bases, V lost 4 bases, and 9 bases had no gene match. This CDR3 contains 16 residues.

The chain joins TRBV19 to TRBJ2-2; tentatively, D is TRBD2 (6 bases). The CDR3 spans 16 residues. Germline-derived CDR1 and CDR2 are LNHDA and SQIVND (reference sequence). The ends were cut back, 7 bases at V and 2 bases at J, with 17 bases in the middle. The DNA of the CDR3 is TGTGCCAGTACCTCCGGAGGCGGGACCAACACCGGGGAGCTGTTTTTT. Its protein product is CASTSGGGTNTGELFF.

The V gene is TRBV6-5, the J gene TRBJ2-2; D is unclear. Trimming left V 2 bases short and J 4 bases short, with 8 bases between. CDR3 length: 14 residues. Germline V gene lookup returns CDR1 MNHEY and CDR2 SVGAGI. This CDR3 reads CASSYDSGTGELFF. CDR3 in DNA: TGTGCCAGCAGTTACGATTCCGGCACCGGGGAGCTGTTTTTT.

V and J are TRBV7-2 and TRBJ1-6, with D possibly being TRBD1 (5 bases). From germline, CDR1 is SGHTA and CDR2 FQGNSA. V dropped 5 bases and J dropped 7 bases, with 15 bases sitting between them. This CDR3 is 15 amino acids long. CDR3 loop: CASSRLRAWNSPLHF. The CDR3 coding sequence is TGTGCCAGCAGCCGCCTCAGGGCGTGGAATTCACCCCTCCACTTT.

The chain is built from TRBV7-2 and TRBJ2-4, with 11 bases that match TRBD2. This CDR3 comprises 15 residues. In germline, CDR1 is SGHTA, CDR2 FQGNSA. V gave up 5 bases and J gave up 7 bases; unmatched junction bases: 7. This CDR3 reads CASSKAGLAGNIQYF. Written as DNA, the CDR3 is TGTGCCAGCAGCAAAGCCGGACTAGCGGGCAACATTCAGTACTTC.

This clone was counted only a few times. The chain joins TRBV28 to TRBJ2-3; 7 bases match TRBD2. The CDR3 consists of 17 residues. Germline CDR1 reads MDHEN; CDR2 reads SYDVKM. The V segment lost 2 bases and the J segment 3 bases; nucleotides outside the gene matches: 11. The CDR3 sequence is CASSLLLGTTRTDTQYF. The CDR3 DNA reads TGTGCCAGCAGTTTACTCCTTGGGACTACTCGGACAGATACGCAGTATTTT. Variable domain in full (rest from reference TRBV28 and TRBJ2-3): DVKVTQSSRYLVKRTGEKVFLECVQDMDHENMFWYRQDPGLGLRLIYFSYDVKMKEKGDIPEGYSVSREKKERFSLILESASTNQTSMYLCASSLLLGTTRTDTQYFGPGTRLTVL.